These T cell receptor beta chains were read from a single sample in a study of shared clonotypes between healthy human individuals. The assay was immunoSEQ multiplex PCR, and TCRdb's table has in-frame clones only and misses some. This sample has about 650,000 clones, with around 95% found just once. The sequencing sample was made of naive CD8+ T cells sorted from blood. The receptors shown here come from a woman younger than 45 in good health. CDR3s include the opening cysteine and the closing phenylalanine or tryptophan. Fields, in order: CDR3 length, D gene, J gene, clone size, V gene, CDR3 DNA, CDR3 protein. The D gene is left open where the match is weak. Rows may omit the clone size; those that give it use once, few, many or a size class.

15 | - | TRBJ2-1 | once | TRBV11-2 | TGTGCCAGCAGCTTGGGTAGCGCGAAATACAATGAGCAGTTCTTC | CASSLGSAKYNEQFF
17 | TRBD2 | TRBJ2-1 | - | TRBV28 | TGTGCCAGCAGTCCCTTCCCCGGGACTAGCAGTTTTAATGAGCAGTTCTTC | CASSPFPGTSSFNEQFF
12 | - | TRBJ2-2 | - | TRBV13 | TGTGCCAGCAGCCCGAGGTCCGGGGAGCTGTTTTTT | CASSPRSGELFF
15 | TRBD2 | TRBJ2-1 | - | TRBV9 | TGTGCCAGCGGCCCTCCGGGTAGCGGGAGAGGTGAGCAGTTCTTC | CASGPPGSGRGEQFF
13 | - | TRBJ2-7 | - | TRBV6-6 | TGTGCCAGCAGTTATCGTAGCTCCTACGAGCAGTACTTC | CASSYRSSYEQYF
13 | - | TRBJ2-7 | - | TRBV7-9 | TGTGCCAGCAGCTTAGTAGGTCCTTACGAGCAGTACTTC | CASSLVGPYEQYF
17 | TRBD2 | TRBJ2-1 | once | TRBV7-3 | TGTGCCAGCAGCTTAAATCTGGCGGGAGGGCCCTACAATGAGCAGTTCTTC | CASSLNLAGGPYNEQFF
15 | - | TRBJ2-5 | - | TRBV1 | TGCACCAGCAGTCAAACCGGGACTAGCAAAGAGACCCAGTACTTC | CTSSQTGTSKETQYF
17 | TRBD1 | TRBJ2-1 | - | TRBV18 | TGTGCCAGCTCACCACCGGACAGGGCTCGTTTGGACAATGAGCAGTTCTTC | CASSPPDRARLDNEQFF
15 | - | TRBJ1-5 | - | TRBV28 | TGTGCCAGCAGTACACAGGGTTATAGCAATCAGCCCCAGCATTTT | CASSTQGYSNQPQHF
14 | TRBD1 | TRBJ2-7 | - | TRBV19 | TGTGCCAGTAGTATCCGGGACAGAGGCTACGAGCAGTACTTC | CASSIRDRGYEQYF
13 | - | TRBJ2-7 | - | TRBV11-2 | TGTGCCAGCAGCTCAGGGCCCCCCTACGAGCAGTACTTC | CASSSGPPYEQYF
18 | - | TRBJ1-1 | - | TRBV19 | TGTGCCAGTAGTATTTTCACTGGAGAGAAAGGATGGAACACTGAAGCTTTCTTT | CASSIFTGEKGWNTEAFF
17 | TRBD2 | TRBJ2-3 | - | TRBV27 | TGTGCCAGCAGTCCCCGCGGACTAGCGGGACCACAAGATACGCAGTATTTT | CASSPRGLAGPQDTQYF
13 | - | TRBJ2-7 | - | TRBV7-9 | TGTGCCAGCAGCGCTCCGACAGCTTACGAGCAGTACTTC | CASSAPTAYEQYF
14 | - | TRBJ2-7 | - | TRBV28 | TGTGCCAGCAGTTTGGGTGGGACTTCCTACGAGCAGTACTTC | CASSLGGTSYEQYF
13 | TRBD1 | TRBJ2-7 | - | TRBV27 | TGTGCCAGCAGTTCCCGACAGGGCGGCGAGCAGTACTTC | CASSSRQGGEQYF
16 | - | TRBJ2-3 | - | TRBV6-1 | TGTGCCAGCAGTGAAATTGTAGCAGTAAGCACAGATACGCAGTATTTT | CASSEIVAVSTDTQYF
14 | TRBD2 | TRBJ2-3 | - | TRBV19 | TGTGCCAGTACCCCAGCGGGAGGGACAGATACGCAGTATTTT | CASTPAGGTDTQYF
15 | - | TRBJ2-7 | - | TRBV10-3 | TGTGCCATCAGTTTCGGGGACACCCAGTCCTACGAGCAGTACTTC | CAISFGDTQSYEQYF
13 | - | TRBJ2-7 | - | TRBV5-6 | TGTGCCAGCAGTTTTGGAGGGTCCTACGAGCAGTACTTC | CASSFGGSYEQYF
16 | TRBD1 | TRBJ1-5 | - | TRBV7-8 | TGTGCCAGCAGCTTATATCAGACAGGGTTCGATCAGCCCCAGCATTTT | CASSLYQTGFDQPQHF
15 | TRBD2 | TRBJ2-7 | - | TRBV11-2 | TGTGCCAGCAGCTTAGGCGCTAGCGGGACATACGAGCAGTACTTC | CASSLGASGTYEQYF